This entry lists 27 T cell receptor beta chains sequenced from one sample in a study of blood T cell repertoires in COVID-19. Clones were read by immunoSEQ multiplex PCR, and TCRdb kept only the in-frame ones, dropping some. The sample has around 120,000 clones; about 86% are singletons. The sample comprised peripheral blood. The receptors come from a man older than 75 with active or convalescent COVID-19.

The CDR3 loop reads CASSLDRGGVDTQYF. The CDR3 DNA reads TGTGCCAGCAGCTTAGATCGGGGGGGAGTTGATACGCAGTATTTT. V is TRBV11-2 and J is TRBJ2-3, with 8 bases fitting TRBD2. Per the germline V gene, CDR1 is SGHAT and CDR2 is FQNNGV. The CDR3 extends over 15 amino acids. V lost 0 bases to trimming and J lost 6 bases; unmatched junction nucleotides: 5.

V usage is TRBV5-6 and J usage is TRBJ1-2; TRBD1 matches 7 bases. Germline CDR1 is SGHDT and CDR2 is YYEEEE. The CDR3 contains 11 residues. Trimming at V came to 5 bases and at J to 7 bases, leaving 2 bases not matched to a gene. CDR3 sequence (DNA): TGTGCCAGCAGTCGACAGGGTGGCTACACCTTC. Its translation is CASSRQGGYTF.

CDR3 DNA sequence: TGTGCCAGCAGTCCAACCGGACAGTTCTCCTACGAGCAGTACTTC. This translates into CASSPTGQFSYEQYF. V and J are TRBV28 and TRBJ2-7; maybe TRBD1 (6 bases). The V and J ends lost 5 bases and 0 bases respectively, with 14 bases between them. This CDR3 is 15 amino acids long. The germline CDR1 and CDR2 sequences are MDHEN and SYDVKM.

The chain couples TRBV6-2 or TRBV6-3 to TRBJ1-5; no reliable D call. The V end lost 0 bases, the J end lost 4 bases, and 7 bases lay between the germline ends. CDR1 is MNHEY, CDR2 SVGEGT, per germline. The CDR3 sequence is 14 residues long. DNA of the CDR3: TGTGCCAGCAGTTACTCGAACCAGAATCAGCCCCAGCATTTT. This sequence encodes CASSYSNQNQPQHF.

The chain has TRBV5-6 and TRBJ2-5, with 8 bases lining up with TRBD1. Germline V gene data show CDR1 as SGHDT and CDR2 as YYEEEE. J lost 9 bases, V lost 3 bases, and 4 bases had no gene match. The CDR3 is 12 residues long. The CDR3 protein is CASSSQTGAQYF. The CDR3 DNA sequence: TGTGCCAGCAGCTCTCAGACAGGGGCCCAGTACTTC. Supplemented by reference TRBV5-6 and TRBJ2-5, the full variable domain reads DAGVTQSPTHLIKTRGQQVTLRCSPKSGHDTVSWYQQALGQGPQFIFQYYEEEERQRGNFPDRFSGHQFPNYSSELNVNALLLGDSALYLCASSSQTGAQYFGPGTRLLVL.

The CDR3 here is CSVGQGHGNQPQHF. Written as DNA, the CDR3 is TGCAGCGTTGGACAGGGTCACGGCAATCAGCCCCAGCATTTT. V is TRBV29-1 and J is TRBJ1-5; 7 nucleotides agree with TRBD1. V trimming: 4 bases; J trimming: 2 bases; junction bases outside the gene matches: 5. The V gene's germline CDR1 is SQVTM and CDR2 ANQGSEA. The CDR3 totals 14 residues. The complete variable domain, with remaining parts taken from reference TRBV29-1 and TRBJ1-5, reads SAVISQKPSRDICQRGTSLTIQCQVDSQVTMMFWYRQQPGQSLTLIATANQGSEATYESGFVIDKFPISRPNLTFSTLTVSNMSPEDSSIYLCSVGQGHGNQPQHFGDGTRLSIL.

The chain couples TRBV7-8 to TRBJ2-2; 10 nucleotides agree with TRBD2. The CDR3 is made up of 19 amino acids. With 3 bases clipped from V and 0 bases from J, the junction kept 10 bases outside the gene matches. Per the germline V gene, CDR1 is SGHVS and CDR2 is FQNEAQ. The CDR3 DNA reads TGTGCCAGCAGCTTTCCATCTAGCGGGGGCTCTACGAACACCGGGGAGCTGTTTTTT. Protein: CASSFPSSGGSTNTGELFF.

J is TRBJ2-5 and V is TRBV19, with TRBD1 identical over 10 bases. The V gene end was trimmed by 1 base and the J gene end by 2 bases; junction bases not matched to a gene: 4. The CDR3 totals 16 residues. The germline V gene encodes CDR1 LNHDA and CDR2 SQIVND (reference sequence). CDR3 DNA: TGTGCCAGTAGTATAGTCAGGGACAGGGGTCAAGAGACCCAGTACTTC. Translating gives CASSIVRDRGQETQYF.

The chain links TRBV5-4 to TRBJ2-1; 8 bases line up with TRBD1. The CDR3 consists of 15 residues. The V gene's germline CDR1 is SGHNT and CDR2 YYREEE (reference sequence). V was clipped by 3 bases and J by 2 bases; unmatched bases: 4. DNA for the CDR3: TGTGCCAGCAGCTCCGGGACAGGCACCTACAATGAGCAGTTCTTC. Amino acids: CASSSGTGTYNEQFF. The full variable domain, rest sourced from reference TRBV5-4 and TRBJ2-1, is ETGVTQSPTHLIKTRGQQVTLRCSSQSGHNTVSWYQQALGQGPQFIFQYYREEENGRGNFPPRFSGLQFPNYSSELNVNALELDDSALYLCASSSGTGTYNEQFFGPGTRLTVL.

The chain carries TRBV9 and TRBJ1-1; TRBD1 is a possible D gene (6 bases). CDR3 length: 15 amino acids. Looked up from germline, CDR1 is SGDLS and CDR2 is YYNGEE. The V and J ends lost 4 bases and 1 base respectively, with 14 bases between them. The CDR3 nucleotides read TGTGCCAGCAGCTCCGGAACCAGGGGGAACACTGAAGCTTTCTTT. It specifies CASSSGTRGNTEAFF.

V is TRBV6-6 and J is TRBJ2-7; D ambiguous. Germline V lookup: CDR1 MNHNY, CDR2 SVGAGI (reference sequence). The CDR3 extends over 14 amino acids. The V end was cut by 0 bases, the J end by 2 bases, with 8 bases between. The CDR3 DNA reads TGTGCCAGCAGTTACTCTGCAGATACCTACGAGCAGTACTTC. It translates to CASSYSADTYEQYF.

The chain has TRBV7-2 and TRBJ2-1, with 10 bases fitting TRBD2. V lost 2 bases, J lost 2 bases, and 6 bases stayed unmatched. The CDR3 covers 17 residues. Germline lookup yields CDR1 SGHTA and CDR2 FQGNSA. The CDR3 sequence: CASSLRRLAGAYNEQFF. CDR3 sequence (DNA): TGTGCCAGCAGCTTAAGGCGCCTAGCGGGGGCCTACAATGAGCAGTTCTTC.

This chain joins TRBV5-4 and TRBJ2-7; D is possibly TRBD1 (5 bases). CDR3 length equals 15 residues. The V and J ends lost 1 base and 2 bases respectively, with 13 bases between them. The germline V gene encodes CDR1 SGHNT and CDR2 YYREEE (reference sequence). CDR3 nucleotide sequence: TGTGCCAGCAGCTTGCCTGGACACCCAACCTACGAGCAGTACTTC. Amino acids: CASSLPGHPTYEQYF.

The J gene is TRBJ2-1, the V gene TRBV10-3; D possibly corresponds to TRBD1 (6 bases). Trimming pared 2 bases from V and 0 bases from J, leaving 17 bases between. Germline-derived CDR1 and CDR2 are ENHRY and SYGVKD. The CDR3 covers 18 residues. The CDR3 DNA follows: TGTGCCATCAGTGAGGGCGGTTACAGGGTTACCTCCTACAATGAGCAGTTCTTC. It encodes CAISEGGYRVTSYNEQFF.

The chain couples TRBV29-1 to TRBJ2-1; TRBD2 might be the D (7 bases). The CDR3 spans 18 residues. Germline lookup yields CDR1 SQVTM and CDR2 ANQGSEA. Trimming shortened V by 3 bases and J by 4 bases, and 25 bases separated the two germline ends. The CDR3 reads CSVEVRGGSGTPYNEQFF. The CDR3 nucleotides read TGCAGCGTTGAGGTCCGGGGCGGGAGTGGGACACCGTACAATGAGCAGTTCTTC.

The chain combines TRBV28 with TRBJ2-1; 7 positions agree with TRBD1. The CDR3 spans 13 residues. V lost 5 bases to trimming and J lost 4 bases; unmatched junction nucleotides: 2. Germline values: CDR1 MDHEN, CDR2 SYDVKM. The CDR3 coding sequence is TGTGCCAGCAGTGGGGACAGTTACAATGAGCAGTTCTTC. Protein: CASSGDSYNEQFF. The full variable domain, with the rest looked up from reference TRBV28 and TRBJ2-1, is DVKVTQSSRYLVKRTGEKVFLECVQDMDHENMFWYRQDPGLGLRLIYFSYDVKMKEKGDIPEGYSVSREKKERFSLILESASTNQTSMYLCASSGDSYNEQFFGPGTRLTVL.

The rearrangement joins TRBV6-2 or TRBV6-3 to TRBJ1-1, with D unclear. CDR3 size: 13 residues. From germline, CDR1 is MNHEY and CDR2 SVGEGT. Trimming left V 6 bases short and J 5 bases short, with 13 bases between. CDR3: CASSRERETEAFF. The CDR3 nucleotides are TGTGCCAGCAGCCGGGAGAGGGAGACTGAAGCTTTCTTT.

The V call is TRBV4-3, the J call TRBJ2-7; 8 bases line up with TRBD1. The V segment lost 4 bases and the J segment 1 base; nucleotides outside the gene matches: 6. The CDR3 runs to 15 residues. From germline, CDR1 is LGHNA and CDR2 YSLEER. CDR3 sequence reads: CASSRDGQGSYEQYF. The CDR3 DNA is TGCGCCAGCAGCCGAGATGGACAGGGTTCCTACGAGCAGTACTTC.

The J gene is TRBJ1-3, the V gene TRBV5-4; 8 bases match TRBD1. CDR3 length: 13 residues. V lost 4 bases and J lost 4; bases outside the gene matches: 1. CDR1 is SGHNT, CDR2 YYREEE, per germline (reference sequence). The CDR3 DNA reads as TGTGCCAGCAGCAGGGACAGGGGAAACACCATATATTTT. It specifies CASSRDRGNTIYF.

This clone showed up just once. The J gene is TRBJ2-1, the V gene TRBV19; possible D gene TRBD1, 5 bases. The V and J ends lost 5 bases and 10 bases respectively, with 12 bases between them. Germline loops: CDR1 LNHDA, CDR2 SQIVND (reference sequence). This CDR3 is 12 amino acids long. The CDR3 sequence: CASSLQGTEQFF. Here the CDR3 DNA reads TGTGCCAGTAGTTTGCAGGGAACAGAGCAGTTCTTC.

V is TRBV7-9 and J is TRBJ1-6, with 7 bases identical to TRBD1. CDR3 length: 14 amino acids. The germline V gene has CDR1 SEHNR and CDR2 FQNEAQ (reference sequence). The V segment lost 3 bases and the J segment 6 bases; nucleotides outside the gene matches: 2. CDR3: CASSLTGINSPLHF. As DNA, the CDR3 is TGTGCCAGCAGCTTGACAGGGATTAATTCACCCCTCCACTTT.

The J gene is TRBJ1-2, the V gene TRBV7-9; 7 nucleotides line up with TRBD1. The junction had 6 bases not matched to a gene; V was cut back by 1 base and J by 4 bases. The CDR3 is 15 residues long. Germline-derived CDR1 and CDR2 are SEHNR and FQNEAQ (reference sequence). CDR3 amino acids: CASSLGTGSGYGYTF. The CDR3 DNA reads TGTGCCAGCAGCTTAGGGACAGGCAGCGGCTATGGCTACACCTTC.

The J gene is TRBJ2-7, the V gene TRBV5-6; 11 bases agree with TRBD2. This CDR3 spans 15 amino acids. From germline, CDR1 is SGHDT and CDR2 YYEEEE. After removal of 5 bases from V and 5 bases from J, the junction contained 9 bases not matched to a gene. The CDR3 coding sequence is TGTGCCAGCAGAACCACTAGCGGGGGTTTGAACGAGCAGTACTTC. Translating gives CASRTTSGGLNEQYF.

The chain combines TRBV7-9 with TRBJ2-1; TRBD2 might be the D (6 bases). Germline assignment: CDR1 SEHNR and CDR2 FQNEAQ (reference sequence). This CDR3 is 15 amino acids long. Trimming removed 1 base at V and 9 bases at J, with 16 bases between. CDR3 residues: CASSLGVEGAGEQFF. The DNA for the CDR3 is TGTGCCAGCAGCTTAGGGGTGGAGGGAGCCGGTGAGCAGTTCTTC.

This clone is a singleton in its sample. The chain joins TRBV6-2 or TRBV6-3 to TRBJ2-1, with TRBD2 matching 11 bases. The CDR3 extends over 16 amino acids. CDR1 and CDR2 (germline): MNHEY, SVGEGT. V lost 6 bases to trimming and J lost 3 bases; unmatched junction nucleotides: 7. This CDR3 is CASSFLAGGHYNEQFF. CDR3 sequence (DNA): TGTGCCAGCAGCTTTCTAGCGGGGGGACACTACAATGAGCAGTTCTTC.

In this sample, this clone turned up once. This chain uses TRBV9 with TRBJ2-3, with 9 nucleotides matching TRBD2. In germline, CDR1 is SGDLS, CDR2 YYNGEE. This CDR3 has 16 amino acids. V shed 1 base and J 8 bases; nucleotides not matched to a gene: 11. This CDR3 is CASSVIAGARGATQYF. CDR3 bases: TGTGCCAGCAGCGTAATAGCGGGGGCGCGGGGGGCTACGCAGTATTTT.

In this sample, this clone turned up a few times. The chain is built from TRBV12-3 or TRBV12-4 and TRBJ1-2; D remains unclear. The CDR3 consists of 13 residues. V lost 3 bases and J lost 2, with 7 bases in between. The CDR3 nucleotides read TGTGCCAGCAGTTTCGGGTACAACTATGGCTACACCTTC. Its translation is CASSFGYNYGYTF.